This entry features one T cell receptor (beta chain) sequence. Germline CDR1 reads SGHKS; CDR2 reads YYEKEE (reference sequence). The CDR3 runs 15 residues. Trimming removed 1 base from V and 0 bases from J, with 10 bases in between. The source of the sample is a study of blood T cell repertoires in COVID-19. Study summary: Both acute and convalescent COVID-19 samples were obtained from the United States, Italy and Spain. From T cells, B-cell-depleted T cells, or PBMCs came the material, which was cDNA or gDNA.

Original data processing: Reference gene primer amplification yielded estimated nucleated cell counts. Clones were sequenced by immunoSEQ multiplex PCR, and TCRdb holds only the in-frame ones, with some missing. V, J and clone size were drawn from that table, and D and trimming were deduced from the DNA. Counted here are more than 250,000 clones, 83% occurring once; the ten biggest clones make up roughly 1.3%. The chain combines TRBV5-5 with TRBJ1-1; no definite D call. The source is a woman aged 45-65 years with acute or convalescent COVID-19. Specimen: peripheral blood. Here the CDR3 DNA reads TGTGCCAGCAGCTTGCTAGGCGGGCTGAACACTGAAGCTTTCTTT. This sequence encodes CASSLLGGLNTEAFF.